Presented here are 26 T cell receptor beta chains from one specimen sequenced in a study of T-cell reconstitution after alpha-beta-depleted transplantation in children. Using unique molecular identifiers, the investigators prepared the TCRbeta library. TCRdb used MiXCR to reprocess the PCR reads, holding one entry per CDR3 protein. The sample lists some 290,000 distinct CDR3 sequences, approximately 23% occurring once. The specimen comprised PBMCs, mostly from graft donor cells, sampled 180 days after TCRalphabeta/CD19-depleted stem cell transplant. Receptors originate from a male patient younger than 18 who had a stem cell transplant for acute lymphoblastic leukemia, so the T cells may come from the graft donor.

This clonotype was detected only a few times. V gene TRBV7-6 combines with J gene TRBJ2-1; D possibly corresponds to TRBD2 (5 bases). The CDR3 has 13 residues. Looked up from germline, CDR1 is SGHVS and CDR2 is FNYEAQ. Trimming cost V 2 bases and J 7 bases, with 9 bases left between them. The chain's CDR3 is CASSLSWENEQFF. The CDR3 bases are TGTGCCAGCAGCTTAAGCTGGGAGAATGAGCAGTTCTTC.

The CDR3 protein is CASRPNGALVYGYTF. The DNA of the CDR3 is TGTGCCAGCAGGCCTAATGGTGCCCTAGTGTATGGCTACACCTTC. The V gene is TRBV25-1, the J gene TRBJ1-2; D uncertain. CDR1 and CDR2 from the germline V gene are MGHDK and SYGVNS. The germline V and J ends were trimmed by 6 bases and 5 bases, with 19 bases remaining between them. The CDR3 length is 15 residues.

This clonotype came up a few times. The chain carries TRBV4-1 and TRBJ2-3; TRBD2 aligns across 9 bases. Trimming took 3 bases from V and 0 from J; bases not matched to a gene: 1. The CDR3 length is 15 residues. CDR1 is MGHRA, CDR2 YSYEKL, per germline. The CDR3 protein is CASSQTSGSTDTQYF. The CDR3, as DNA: TGCGCCAGCAGCCAGACTAGCGGAAGCACAGATACGCAGTATTTT.

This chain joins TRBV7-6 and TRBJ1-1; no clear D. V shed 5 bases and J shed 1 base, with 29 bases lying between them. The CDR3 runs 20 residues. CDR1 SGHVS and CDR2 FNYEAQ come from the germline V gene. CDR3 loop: CASSHRALPLRGERNTEAFF. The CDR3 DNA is TGTGCCAGCAGCCATAGGGCCCTGCCCCTGCGAGGCGAGAGGAACACTGAAGCTTTCTTT.

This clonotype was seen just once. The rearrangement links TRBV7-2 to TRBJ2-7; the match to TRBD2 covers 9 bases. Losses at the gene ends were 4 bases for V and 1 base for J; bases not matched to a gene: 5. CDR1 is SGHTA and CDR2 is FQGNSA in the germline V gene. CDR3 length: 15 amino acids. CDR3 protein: CASSYGTSPSYEQYF. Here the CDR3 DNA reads TGTGCCAGCAGCTATGGGACTAGCCCATCCTACGAGCAGTACTTC.

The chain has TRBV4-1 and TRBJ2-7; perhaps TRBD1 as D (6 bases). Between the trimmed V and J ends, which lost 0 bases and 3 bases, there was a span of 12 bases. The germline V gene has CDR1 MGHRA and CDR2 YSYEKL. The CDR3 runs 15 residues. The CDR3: CASSQETGSIYEQYF. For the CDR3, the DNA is TGCGCCAGCAGCCAAGAGACAGGCTCGATCTACGAGCAGTACTTC.

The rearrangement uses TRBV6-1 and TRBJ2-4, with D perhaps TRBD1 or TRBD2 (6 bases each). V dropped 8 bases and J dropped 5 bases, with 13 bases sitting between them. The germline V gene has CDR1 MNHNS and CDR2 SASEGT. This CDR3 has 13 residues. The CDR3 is CASRRRGENIQYF. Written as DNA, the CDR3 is TGTGCCAGCCGCCGGAGGGGGGAAAACATTCAGTACTTC.

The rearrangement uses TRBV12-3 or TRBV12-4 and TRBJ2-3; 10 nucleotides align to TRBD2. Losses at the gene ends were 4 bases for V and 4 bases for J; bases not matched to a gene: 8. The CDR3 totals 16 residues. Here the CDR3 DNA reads TGTGCCAGCAGTTCCCCCCTAGCGGGAGTGGCAGATACGCAGTATTTT. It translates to CASSSPLAGVADTQYF.

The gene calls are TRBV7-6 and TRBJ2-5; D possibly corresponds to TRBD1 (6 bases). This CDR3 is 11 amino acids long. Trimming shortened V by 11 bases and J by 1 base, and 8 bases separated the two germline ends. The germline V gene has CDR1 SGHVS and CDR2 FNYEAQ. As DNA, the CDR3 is TGTGCCGGGGGCTTCCAAGAGACCCAGTACTTC. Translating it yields CAGGFQETQYF.

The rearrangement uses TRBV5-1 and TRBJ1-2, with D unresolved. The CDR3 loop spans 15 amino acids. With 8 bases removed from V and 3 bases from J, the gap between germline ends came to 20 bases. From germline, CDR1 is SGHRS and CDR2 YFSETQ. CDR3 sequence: CASSVLTGRDYGYTF. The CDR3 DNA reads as TGCGCCAGTAGCGTACTCACGGGGAGAGACTATGGCTACACCTTC.

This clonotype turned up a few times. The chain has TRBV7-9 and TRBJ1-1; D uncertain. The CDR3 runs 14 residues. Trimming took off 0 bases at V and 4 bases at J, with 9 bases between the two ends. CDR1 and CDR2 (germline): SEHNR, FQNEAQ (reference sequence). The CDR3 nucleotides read TGTGCCAGCAGCTTAGCGGAGGTCCTCACTGAAGCTTTCTTT. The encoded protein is CASSLAEVLTEAFF.

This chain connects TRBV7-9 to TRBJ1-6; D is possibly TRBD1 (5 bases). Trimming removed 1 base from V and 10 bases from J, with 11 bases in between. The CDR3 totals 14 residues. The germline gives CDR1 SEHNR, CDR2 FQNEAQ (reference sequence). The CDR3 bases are TGTGCCAGCAGCTTAGTGCAGGGAGGCTCACCCCTCCACTTT. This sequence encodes CASSLVQGGSPLHF.

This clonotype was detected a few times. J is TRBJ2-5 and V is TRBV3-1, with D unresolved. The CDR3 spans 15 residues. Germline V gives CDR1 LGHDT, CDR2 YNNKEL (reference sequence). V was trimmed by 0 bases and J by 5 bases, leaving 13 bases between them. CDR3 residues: CASSQDGVPPETQYF. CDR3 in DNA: TGTGCCAGCAGCCAAGATGGAGTACCGCCGGAGACCCAGTACTTC.

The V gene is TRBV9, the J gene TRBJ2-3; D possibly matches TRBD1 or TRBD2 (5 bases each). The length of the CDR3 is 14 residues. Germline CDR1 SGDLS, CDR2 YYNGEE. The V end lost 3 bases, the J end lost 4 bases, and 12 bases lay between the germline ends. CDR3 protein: CASSDRDPPDTQYF. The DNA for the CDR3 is TGTGCCAGCAGCGACCGGGACCCGCCAGATACGCAGTATTTT.

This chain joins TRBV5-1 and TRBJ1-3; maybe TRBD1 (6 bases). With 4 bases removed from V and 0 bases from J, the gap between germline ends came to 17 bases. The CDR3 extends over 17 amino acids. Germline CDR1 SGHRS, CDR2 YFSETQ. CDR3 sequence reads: CASSATRRGPSGNTIYF. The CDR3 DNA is TGCGCCAGCAGCGCGACACGCAGGGGACCCTCTGGAAACACCATATATTTT.

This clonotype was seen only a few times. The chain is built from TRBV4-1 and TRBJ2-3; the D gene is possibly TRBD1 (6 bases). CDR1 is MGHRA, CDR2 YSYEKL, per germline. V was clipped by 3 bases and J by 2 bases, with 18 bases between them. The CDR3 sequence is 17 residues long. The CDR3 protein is CASSHATKDRYTDTQYF. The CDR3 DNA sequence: TGCGCCAGCAGCCATGCAACAAAGGACAGATACACAGATACGCAGTATTTT.

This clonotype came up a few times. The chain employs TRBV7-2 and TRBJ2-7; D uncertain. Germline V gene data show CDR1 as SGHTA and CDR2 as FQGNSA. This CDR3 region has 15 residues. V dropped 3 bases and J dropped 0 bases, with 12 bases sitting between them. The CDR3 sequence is CASSLGFSSSYEQYF. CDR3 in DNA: TGTGCCAGCAGCTTGGGGTTTTCGAGCTCCTACGAGCAGTACTTC.

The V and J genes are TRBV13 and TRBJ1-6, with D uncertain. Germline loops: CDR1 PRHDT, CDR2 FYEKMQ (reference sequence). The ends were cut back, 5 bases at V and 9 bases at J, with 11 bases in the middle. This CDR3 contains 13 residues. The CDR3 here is CASSPRELSPLHF. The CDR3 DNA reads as TGTGCCAGCAGCCCTCGAGAGCTTTCACCCCTCCACTTT.

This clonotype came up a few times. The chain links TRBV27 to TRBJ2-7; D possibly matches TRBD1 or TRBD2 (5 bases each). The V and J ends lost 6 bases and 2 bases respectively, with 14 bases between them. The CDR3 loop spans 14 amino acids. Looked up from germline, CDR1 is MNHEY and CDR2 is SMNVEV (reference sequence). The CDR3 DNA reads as TGTGCCAGCAGACTAGGGGTGGGGGCCTACGAGCAGTACTTC. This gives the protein CASRLGVGAYEQYF.

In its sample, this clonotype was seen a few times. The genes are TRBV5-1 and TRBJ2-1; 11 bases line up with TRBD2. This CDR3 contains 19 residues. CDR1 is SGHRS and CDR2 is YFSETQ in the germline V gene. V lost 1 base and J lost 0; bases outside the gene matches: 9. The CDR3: CASSLLGLAGLPSYNEQFF. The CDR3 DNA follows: TGCGCCAGCAGCTTGCTTGGACTAGCGGGTTTGCCCTCCTACAATGAGCAGTTCTTC.

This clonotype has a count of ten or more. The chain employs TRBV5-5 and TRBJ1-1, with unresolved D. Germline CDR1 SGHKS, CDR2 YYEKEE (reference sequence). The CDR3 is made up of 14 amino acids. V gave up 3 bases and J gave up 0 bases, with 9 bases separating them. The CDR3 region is CASSSPGLNTEAFF. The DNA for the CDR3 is TGTGCCAGCAGCTCTCCGGGATTGAACACTGAAGCTTTCTTT.

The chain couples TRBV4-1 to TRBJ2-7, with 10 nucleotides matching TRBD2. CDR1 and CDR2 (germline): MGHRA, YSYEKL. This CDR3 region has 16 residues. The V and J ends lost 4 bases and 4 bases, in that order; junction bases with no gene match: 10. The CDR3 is CASSPTGTSATYEQYF. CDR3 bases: TGCGCCAGCAGCCCAACCGGGACTAGCGCGACATACGAGCAGTACTTC.

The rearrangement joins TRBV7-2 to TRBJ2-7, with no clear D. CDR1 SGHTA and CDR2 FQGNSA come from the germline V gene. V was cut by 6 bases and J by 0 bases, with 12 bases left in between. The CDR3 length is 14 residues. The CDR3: CASSFRSRSYEQYF. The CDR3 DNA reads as TGTGCCAGCAGTTTCCGGTCCCGCTCCTACGAGCAGTACTTC.

The CDR3 loop reads CASSLGPQGSSYEQYF. The CDR3 DNA reads TGCGCCAGCAGCTTGGGCCCACAGGGGAGCTCCTACGAGCAGTACTTC. The J gene is TRBJ2-7, the V gene TRBV5-1; 7 positions agree with TRBD1. Germline V gene sequence: CDR1 SGHRS, CDR2 YFSETQ. The J segment lost 0 bases and the V segment lost 0 bases, leaving 6 bases of the junction unmatched. The CDR3 length is 16 residues. The full variable domain, in which reference TRBV5-1 and TRBJ2-7 provide the parts outside the CDR3, is KAGVTQTPRYLIKTRGQQVTLSCSPISGHRSVSWYQQTPGQGLQFLFEYFSETQRNKGNFPGRFSGRQFSNSRSEMNVSTLELGDSALYLCASSLGPQGSSYEQYFGPGTRLTVT.

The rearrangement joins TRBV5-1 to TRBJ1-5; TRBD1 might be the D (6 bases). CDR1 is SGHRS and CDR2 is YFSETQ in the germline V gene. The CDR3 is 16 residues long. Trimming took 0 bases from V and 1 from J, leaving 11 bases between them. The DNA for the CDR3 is TGCGCCAGCAGCTTGGCCCCACAGGGCAGCAATCAGCCCCAGCATTTT. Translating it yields CASSLAPQGSNQPQHF.

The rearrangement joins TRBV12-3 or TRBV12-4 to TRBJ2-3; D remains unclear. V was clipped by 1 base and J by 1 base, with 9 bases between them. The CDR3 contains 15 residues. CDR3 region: CASSLGIPGTDTQYF. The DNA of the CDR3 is TGTGCCAGCAGTTTAGGGATCCCCGGCACAGATACGCAGTATTTT.